This passage covers 3 T cell receptor beta chains from one sample sequenced in a study of T cells after yellow fever vaccination. TCRdb ran MiXCR on the 5' RACE reads and lists one entry per CDR3 protein. The sample has roughly 100,000 distinct CDR3 sequences, approximately 9% seen once. The source was CD8+ T cells not binding an NS4B(214-222) dextramer, sorted from PBMCs, collected roughly 15 days after the first yellow fever vaccination. The receptors come from a man aged 18 to 29 who received the YFV17D yellow fever vaccine.

The chain employs TRBV27 and TRBJ1-1; D possibly corresponds to TRBD1 (5 bases). The CDR3 sequence is 13 residues long. V dropped 5 bases and J dropped 1 base, with 8 bases sitting between them. Germline V gives CDR1 MNHEY, CDR2 SMNVEV (reference sequence). Here the CDR3 reads CASSPGENTEAFF. Here the CDR3 DNA reads TGTGCCAGCAGTCCGGGGGAGAACACTGAAGCTTTCTTT.

The chain is built from TRBV6-2 or TRBV6-3 and TRBJ1-2; D is unresolved. CDR1 and CDR2 (germline): MNHEY, SVGEGT. With 2 bases removed from V and 3 bases from J, the gap between germline ends came to 4 bases. This CDR3 region has 12 residues. CDR3 sequence (DNA): TGTGCCAGCAGTTACCAAGACTATGGCTACACCTTC. The encoded protein is CASSYQDYGYTF.

The chain links TRBV21-1 to TRBJ1-5. TRBV21-1 constitutes a pseudogene. The CDR3 contains 18 residues. CDR3 region: CASSKVGREADLNQPQHF. CDR3 in DNA: TGTGCCAGCAGCAAAGTCGGCAGAGAGGCCGATCTCAATCAGCCCCAGCATTTT.